Included here is one T cell receptor beta chain sequence, with context. Its antigen is unidentified. J gave up 3 bases and V 6 bases, and 7 bases lay outside the gene matches. The germline V gene encodes CDR1 MDHEN and CDR2 SYDVKM. The CDR3 covers 15 residues. The sample is drawn from a study of response to subunit inactivated influenza vaccine. Study-wide findings and caveats: The study's authors posited that every seasonal influenza vaccination enlists few new T cells.

TCRdb re-called the RT-PCR reads with MiXCR, one entry per CDR3 protein. Of about 520,000 distinct CDR3 sequences in the sample, under 8.5% are singletons; the top ten hold about an eighth. The receptor was isolated from a man between 50 and 69 years old who received an inactivated influenza vaccine. This material consisted of PBMCs from blood, taken less than 25 months after vaccination. The genes are TRBV28 and TRBJ2-7, with 11 bases fitting TRBD2. The CDR3 loop reads CASSLTSGSFYEQYF. The CDR3 region has the DNA TGTGCCAGCAGCCTAACTAGCGGGAGCTTCTACGAGCAGTACTTC.